This TCR beta chain emerged from a study of T cell repertoires in ileal Crohn's disease (dated by TCRdb to about 2019). In the study overall: Median disease duration was approximately 8.3 years, and around 35% of patients were identified as active smokers at the time of surgery. Roughly half of the patients were given postoperative therapy, with about a dozen receiving thiopurines and about 19 receiving anti-TNF agents. A prospective multicentre cohort supplied the 50 or so Crohn's disease patients whose TCR repertoires were analysed. The study was conducted in parallel with a multicentre cohort built to find predictors of early endoscopic recurrence after ileocolonic resection. M6 samples consisted of neoterminal ileum biopsies collected during postoperative colonoscopy. A Rutgeerts score higher than i0 was the definition used for endoscopic postoperative recurrence. Surgery was performed for a complication in all patients, with stricturing disease in about 60% and penetrating disease in roughly 40%. A total of approximately 150 mucosal samples from approximately 60 patients were sequenced, collected from several sites on the surgical specimen and at postoperative endoscopy. The study at large found these results: Patients who were active smokers at surgery had a significantly higher proportion of clonal expansions than non-smokers (25.9% vs 17.9%, p=0.02). Endoscopic recurrence was found to be associated with higher high-frequency clone percentages at surgery, and recurrence was observed in all patients with clonality above 26.8% (18/57). Only a subgroup of patients, of unstated size, had mucosal CD4 and CD8 T cells sorted and sequenced. Compared with CD4 T cells, sorted CD8 T cells held more high-frequency clones, which suggests that the mucosal expansions were mostly CD8. Postoperative endoscopy was performed at varying times within the first year after surgery, with a median delay of approximately seven months.

A note on this clone: Its antigen target is currently unknown. Within one base of it there is no much larger clone, and no base qualities were kept.

Roughly 540 nanograms of biopsy DNA per sample were submitted for commercial TCRB immunosequencing. CDR3 regions were amplified from genomic DNA by Adaptive Biotechnology using a two-step, amplification bias-controlled multiplex PCR. In the first PCR, primers covered every V and J gene segment, and in the second PCR, barcodes and Illumina adapters were added. CDR3 libraries were sequenced using an Illumina instrument. As for how the authors treated the data: Vendor-provided pipelines were combined with custom analysis of raw data in R/Bioconductor under R version 3.3.0. Clonality, which ranges from 0 to 1, was calculated as the inverse of the normalised Shannon entropy across all productive clones. High-frequency clones were defined as the share of the repertoire occupied by the top 100 clones, with only clones passing a 95% confidence test being retained. Repertoire diversity was measured with the Simpson index, and overlap between samples was measured with the Morisita-Horn index. TCRdb holds this immuneACCESS table with in-frame rearrangements only. Some clones are missing; in checked studies, unresolved V genes explain under half, and the rest has no known cause. The V and J calls and clone size are taken from that table; D and trimming were inferred from the DNA. A total of fewer than 8,000 clones appear in this sample, about 74% of them only once. Roughly 7% of the sample goes to the ten largest clones.

V is shortened by 5 bases, J by 2 bases, and the region joining them spans 6 bases. Measured from the cysteine to the phenylalanine, the CDR3 is 12 residues long. The DNA shown is the 36-base CDR3, in frame from base 1. According to the germline V gene (reference sequence), CDR1 reads LNHDA and CDR2 reads SQIVND. What this sample's time point label stands for: neoterminal ileum biopsy at postoperative endoscopy, about 6 months after surgery. Eligible patients were adults with ileal or ileocolonic Crohn's disease who had an indication for ileocolonic resection. Before DNA extraction, whole ileal mucosal biopsies were kept frozen at -80 degrees C. Genomic DNA was extracted from frozen whole biopsies using a TRizol-based method and was quantified with a NanoDrop 2000 spectrophotometer.

The rearrangement joined TRBV19 to TRBJ1-2; no D segment can be confidently identified. Sequencing was done on a sample of ileal tissue. This receptor was obtained from an adult with Crohn's disease. Here is the DNA: TGTGCCAGTAGTGAGGCCAACTATGGCTACACCTTC. Translated, it reads CASSEANYGYTF.